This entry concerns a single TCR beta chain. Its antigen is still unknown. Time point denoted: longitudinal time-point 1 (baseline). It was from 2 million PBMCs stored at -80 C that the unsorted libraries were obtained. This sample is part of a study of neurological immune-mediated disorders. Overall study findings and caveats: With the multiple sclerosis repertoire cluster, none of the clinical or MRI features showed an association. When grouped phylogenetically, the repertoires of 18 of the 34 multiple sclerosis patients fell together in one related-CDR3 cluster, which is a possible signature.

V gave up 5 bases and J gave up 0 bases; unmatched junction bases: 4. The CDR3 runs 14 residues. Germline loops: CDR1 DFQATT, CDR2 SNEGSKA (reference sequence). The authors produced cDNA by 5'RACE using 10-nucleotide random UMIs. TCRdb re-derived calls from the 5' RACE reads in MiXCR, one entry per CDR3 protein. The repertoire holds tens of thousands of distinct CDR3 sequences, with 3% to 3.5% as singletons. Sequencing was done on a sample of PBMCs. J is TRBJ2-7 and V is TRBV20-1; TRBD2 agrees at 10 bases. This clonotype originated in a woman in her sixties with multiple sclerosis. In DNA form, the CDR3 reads TGCAGTGCTCTGGGACTAGCGCACTCCTACGAGCAGTACTTC. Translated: CSALGLAHSYEQYF.